The 20 T cell receptor beta chains below all came from one sample that was sequenced in a study of cytomegalovirus exposure and HLA in healthy donors. The PCR made use of 60 Vbeta and 13 Jbeta primers. Method: immunoSEQ multiplex PCR; TCRdb's copy keeps in-frame clones and lacks some. The sample gives about 180,000 clones, around 80% of which show up once; approximately 0.7% is in the top ten. The sequenced sample was PBMCs. Source of these receptors: a woman between 40 and 55 years old in good health and CMV-seronegative.

This clone was recorded a few times. The chain employs TRBV7-2 and TRBJ1-4; D remains ambiguous. CDR1 SGHTA and CDR2 FQGNSA come from the germline V gene. The CDR3 totals 15 residues. Trimming took 2 bases from V and 8 from J, leaving 15 bases between them. Here the CDR3 DNA reads TGTGCCAGCAGCTTATTATCAGGCCCTCGGGAAAAACTGTTTTTT. It specifies CASSLLSGPREKLFF.

This clone was seen a few times. The rearrangement links TRBV7-6 to TRBJ1-1, with no clear D. V lost 1 base and J 2 bases, leaving 11 bases between the germline ends. The CDR3 runs to 15 residues. In germline, CDR1 is SGHVS, CDR2 FNYEAQ. CDR3 in DNA: TGTGCCAGCAGCTTAGTGTCGGGTGCTAACACTGAAGCTTTCTTT. Translation: CASSLVSGANTEAFF.

The chain has TRBV19 and TRBJ2-2; no clear D gene. Germline loops: CDR1 LNHDA, CDR2 SQIVND (reference sequence). The length of the CDR3 is 13 residues. V was shortened by 11 bases and J by 3 bases, with 13 bases between the two germline ends. The CDR3 sequence is CAVGNSYTGELFF. Here the CDR3 DNA reads TGTGCCGTAGGTAACAGCTACACCGGGGAGCTGTTTTTT.

The V gene is TRBV2, the J gene TRBJ1-1, with D unresolved. With 5 bases removed from V and 3 bases from J, the gap between germline ends came to 16 bases. The CDR3 sequence is 15 residues long. Germline loops: CDR1 SNHLY, CDR2 FYNNEI. CDR3 coding DNA: TGTGCCAGCAGTTTTAGAGGTCTACGGGACACTGAAGCTTTCTTT. It encodes CASSFRGLRDTEAFF.

The rearrangement uses TRBV10-1 and TRBJ2-4, with a tentative D call TRBD1 (6 bases). The CDR3 runs 15 residues. Trimming took off 6 bases at V and 1 base at J, with 13 bases between the two ends. Germline V lookup: CDR1 WNHNN, CDR2 SYGVQD (reference sequence). The CDR3 here is CASSTSGVAKNIQYF. For the CDR3, the DNA is TGCGCCAGCAGCACTTCAGGGGTGGCCAAAAACATTCAGTACTTC.

CDR3 bases: TGTGCCAGCAGCTTAGGCACTAGCGGCATAGGGGAGCAGTTCTTC. As protein: CASSLGTSGIGEQFF. The genes are TRBV5-6 and TRBJ2-1; TRBD2 matches 8 bases. The CDR3 consists of 15 residues. Per germline, CDR1 SGHDT and CDR2 YYEEEE. V gave up 2 bases and J gave up 10 bases; unmatched junction bases: 11.

V gene TRBV5-5 combines with J gene TRBJ2-7; 7 bases agree with TRBD1. With 3 bases clipped from V and 0 bases from J, the junction kept 9 bases outside the gene matches. Germline CDR1 SGHKS, CDR2 YYEKEE (reference sequence). This CDR3 is built from 16 residues. The CDR3 spells CASSWAPGTASYEQYF. CDR3 bases: TGTGCCAGCAGCTGGGCCCCCGGGACAGCCTCCTACGAGCAGTACTTC.

The J gene is TRBJ2-7, the V gene TRBV11-3, with 7 bases matching TRBD1. This CDR3 comprises 15 residues. Trimming at V came to 1 base and at J to 5 bases, leaving 8 bases not matched to a gene. CDR1 is SGHNT, CDR2 YENEEA, per germline. CDR3 in amino acids: CASSLVRGGAHEQYF. The CDR3 nucleotides read TGTGCCAGCAGCTTAGTTCGAGGGGGCGCCCACGAGCAGTACTTC.

The chain links TRBV28 to TRBJ2-7; 13 bases fit TRBD2. Germline V gene data show CDR1 as MDHEN and CDR2 as SYDVKM. Trimming took 7 bases from V and 4 from J; bases not matched to a gene: 10. This CDR3 contains 16 residues. The CDR3 DNA sequence: TGTGCCAGCACCATAACCGGGACTAGCGGGAAGTACGAGCAGTACTTC. Protein sequence: CASTITGTSGKYEQYF.

This clone has more than one count but fewer than ten. The V call is TRBV5-1, the J call TRBJ2-7; 12 bases agree with TRBD1. With 4 bases clipped from V and 6 bases from J, the junction kept 5 bases outside the gene matches. Germline V CDR1 and CDR2: SGHRS, YFSETQ. The CDR3 runs to 14 residues. The CDR3 DNA reads TGCGCCAGCAGCGTGGGACAGGGGGCTGGCGAGCAGTACTTC. Protein product: CASSVGQGAGEQYF.

The chain carries TRBV13 and TRBJ1-6; TRBD1 aligns across 7 bases. The CDR3 contains 15 residues. V lost 2 bases and J lost 10; bases outside the gene matches: 8. The germline gives CDR1 PRHDT, CDR2 FYEKMQ (reference sequence). In DNA, the CDR3 is TGTGCCAGCAGCTTAACTACAGGGGCAGAATCACCCCTCCACTTT. Translated: CASSLTTGAESPLHF.

This clone came up a few times. The CDR3 DNA reads TGTGCCAGCAGCTTGTGGACAGGAGTCCAGTTGTCACCCCTCCACTTT. Protein sequence: CASSLWTGVQLSPLHF. The chain is built from TRBV5-6 and TRBJ1-6, with TRBD1 identical over 7 bases. CDR3 length: 16 amino acids. Germline CDR1 is SGHDT and CDR2 is YYEEEE. Losses at the gene ends were 1 base for V and 10 bases for J; bases not matched to a gene: 11.

V usage is TRBV28 and J usage is TRBJ1-1, with D unclear. The CDR3 length is 14 residues. V was pared by 4 bases and J by 5 bases, with 14 bases between. Germline V gives CDR1 MDHEN, CDR2 SYDVKM. The CDR3, as DNA: TGTGCCAGCAGTTCTACCCCGGGTGGAACTGAAGCTTTCTTT. Translating it yields CASSSTPGGTEAFF.

The V and J genes are TRBV28 and TRBJ2-7; TRBD2 agrees at 8 bases. Germline lookup yields CDR1 MDHEN and CDR2 SYDVKM. CDR3 length equals 15 residues. J was trimmed by 2 bases and V by 0 bases; bases with no gene match: 3. CDR3 sequence (DNA): TGTGCCAGCAGTTTATGGACTAGCGCTACCTACGAGCAGTACTTC. It codes for CASSLWTSATYEQYF.

The chain employs TRBV25-1 and TRBJ1-2; weak D call: TRBD1 (5 bases). The CDR3 extends over 13 amino acids. V was shortened by 6 bases and J by 4 bases, with 12 bases between the two germline ends. Germline V lookup: CDR1 MGHDK, CDR2 SYGVNS. The CDR3 sequence is CASRQGWGYGYTF. The CDR3 DNA sequence: TGTGCCAGCAGGCAGGGCTGGGGCTATGGCTACACCTTC.

This clone was observed a handful of times. The chain uses TRBV6-5 and TRBJ1-1; maybe TRBD1 (5 bases). The CDR3 is 14 amino acids. With 6 bases removed from V and 1 base from J, the gap between germline ends came to 12 bases. Germline lookup yields CDR1 MNHEY and CDR2 SVGAGI. DNA of the CDR3: TGTGCCAGCAGCCGCGGACATTCGAACACTGAAGCTTTCTTT. Residues: CASSRGHSNTEAFF.

This clone was seen only a few times. The chain is built from TRBV6-5 and TRBJ2-2, with no clear D. The ends were cut back, 5 bases at V and 5 bases at J, with 6 bases in the middle. The CDR3 runs to 12 residues. Germline CDR1 reads MNHEY; CDR2 reads SVGAGI. In nucleotides, the CDR3 is TGTGCCAGCAGTCCTACGACCGGGGAGCTGTTTTTT. This codes for CASSPTTGELFF.

The V and J genes are TRBV5-4 and TRBJ1-2; perhaps TRBD1 as D (6 bases). Per germline, CDR1 SGHNT and CDR2 YYREEE (reference sequence). Deletions cut 2 bases from V and 2 bases from J, with 10 bases between. The CDR3 contains 14 residues. CDR3 region: CASSFLQGNYGYTF. The CDR3 DNA follows: TGTGCCAGCAGCTTTTTACAGGGAAACTATGGCTACACCTTC.

The V and J genes are TRBV6-1 and TRBJ1-6; TRBD1 matches 7 bases. V shed 5 bases, J shed 7 bases, and the junction held 5 bases outside the gene matches. Germline assignment: CDR1 MNHNS and CDR2 SASEGT. This CDR3 has 14 residues. Here the CDR3 DNA reads TGTGCCAGCAGTCTGGACAGGTCGAATTCACCCCTCCACTTT. This translates into CASSLDRSNSPLHF.

V is TRBV15 and J is TRBJ2-3, with 14 bases lining up with TRBD2. V dropped 0 bases and J dropped 7; count of bases not matched to a gene: 6. The CDR3 contains 17 residues. The germline gives CDR1 LNHNV, CDR2 YYDKDF (reference sequence). This CDR3 reads CATSRDKRLAGGYTQYF. CDR3 bases: TGTGCCACCAGCAGAGATAAGCGACTAGCGGGGGGGTATACGCAGTATTTT.